Listed here are 28 T cell receptor beta chains from one sample, sequenced in a study of OX40 agonist ivuxolimab in advanced cancers. Sequenced by immunoSEQ multiplex PCR; TCRdb stores in-frame clones only, minus some. The sample includes around 62,000 clones, more than 70% of them seen just once. The specimen was CD4+ or CD8+ T cells sorted from blood, collected in a trial of the OX40 agonist ivuxolimab. These receptors all stem from an adult with an advanced solid tumor such as melanoma, head and neck, liver or kidney cancer.

V is TRBV19 and J is TRBJ2-7; 8 bases fit TRBD2. The length of the CDR3 is 15 residues. CDR1 and CDR2 from the germline V gene are LNHDA and SQIVND (reference sequence). The V gene end was trimmed by 2 bases and the J gene end by 2 bases; junction bases not matched to a gene: 5. In DNA form, the CDR3 reads TGTGCCAGTAGTATAATTACTAGCGGAGCCTACGAGCAGTACTTC. Translating gives CASSIITSGAYEQYF.

A single count supports this clone. This chain uses TRBV6-1 with TRBJ1-2; D ambiguous. The CDR3 covers 15 residues. The germline V and J ends were trimmed by 4 bases and 2 bases, with 14 bases remaining between them. CDR1 and CDR2 from the germline V gene are MNHNS and SASEGT. Here the CDR3 reads CASSASWTLNYGYTF. The CDR3 DNA sequence: TGTGCCAGCAGTGCCAGTTGGACCCTAAACTATGGCTACACCTTC.

The CDR3 region has the DNA TGTGCCAGTACACAGCCAGCGGGGTCGGGTGGCTACACCTTC. This codes for CASTQPAGSGGYTF. The gene calls are TRBV19 and TRBJ1-2, with D hard to call. CDR3 length: 14 residues. Germline V CDR1 and CDR2: LNHDA, SQIVND (reference sequence). V lost 7 bases to trimming and J lost 7 bases, with 19 bases between them.

The chain uses TRBV5-1 and TRBJ2-2; D may be TRBD2 (5 bases). The CDR3 spans 14 residues. Trimming stripped 2 bases from V and 4 bases from J, with 9 bases between. Germline lookup yields CDR1 SGHRS and CDR2 YFSETQ. For the CDR3, the DNA is TGCGCCAGCAGCTTCTCGGGGATCACCGGGGAGCTGTTTTTT. This codes for CASSFSGITGELFF. Full variable domain (rest looked up from reference TRBV5-1 and TRBJ2-2): KAGVTQTPRYLIKTRGQQVTLSCSPISGHRSVSWYQQTPGQGLQFLFEYFSETQRNKGNFPGRFSGRQFSNSRSEMNVSTLELGDSALYLCASSFSGITGELFFGEGSRLTVL.

The rearrangement uses TRBV29-1 and TRBJ2-1; maybe TRBD2 (6 bases). Germline V gene data show CDR1 as SQVTM and CDR2 as ANQGSEA. The CDR3 runs to 15 residues. V was cut by 6 bases and J by 12 bases, with 27 bases left in between. The CDR3 here is CSVGAGLDHLWGQFF. The CDR3 DNA is TGCAGCGTCGGTGCGGGACTGGACCACCTGTGGGGGCAGTTCTTC.

The chain joins TRBV23-1 to TRBJ2-7; D ambiguous. TRBV23-1 is an open reading frame, and its role is uncertain. The V end was cut by 11 bases, the J end by 4 bases, with 15 bases between. The CDR3 length is 12 residues. The CDR3 loop is CAPPLHVYEQYF. DNA for the CDR3: TGCGCCCCCCCCCTGCATGTATACGAGCAGTACTTC.

This clone was picked up a small number of times. V usage is TRBV14 and J usage is TRBJ1-1; tentative D call: TRBD1 (6 bases). The germline V and J ends were trimmed by 0 bases and 3 bases, with 20 bases remaining between them. CDR3 length: 18 residues. CDR1 and CDR2 from the germline V gene are SGHDN and FVKESK. The CDR3 sequence is CASSQERGWGARYTEAFF. CDR3 coding DNA: TGTGCCAGCAGCCAAGAACGGGGATGGGGGGCGAGGTACACTGAAGCTTTCTTT. Together with reference TRBV14 and TRBJ1-1, the CDR3 gives the full variable domain: EAGVTQFPSHSVIEKGQTVTLRCDPISGHDNLYWYRRVMGKEIKFLLHFVKESKQDESGMPNNRFLAERTGGTYSTLKVQPAELEDSGVYFCASSQERGWGARYTEAFFGQGTRLTVV.

The V call is TRBV5-5, the J call TRBJ2-5; D gene unclear. This CDR3 comprises 14 residues. The V end lost 4 bases, the J end lost 5 bases, and 15 bases lay between the germline ends. CDR1 is SGHKS, CDR2 YYEKEE, per germline (reference sequence). The CDR3 sequence: CASSLGSPRETQYF. The CDR3 bases are TGTGCCAGCAGCCTAGGTTCGCCACGGGAGACCCAGTACTTC. Full variable domain (rest looked up from reference TRBV5-5 and TRBJ2-5): DAGVTQSPTHLIKTRGQQVTLRCSPISGHKSVSWYQQVLGQGPQFIFQYYEKEERGRGNFPDRFSARQFPNYSSELNVNALLLGDSALYLCASSLGSPRETQYFGPGTRLLVL.

In its sample, this clone was seen once. The chain is built from TRBV19 and TRBJ1-5, with D possibly matching TRBD1 (6 bases). The CDR3 is 13 amino acids. Germline CDR1 and CDR2: LNHDA and SQIVND (reference sequence). The V and J ends lost 5 bases and 8 bases respectively, with 13 bases between them. The CDR3 region has the DNA TGTGCCAGTAGTTGGGGCAGACAGGAGCCCCAGCATTTT. Protein product: CASSWGRQEPQHF. The full variable domain, with the rest looked up from reference TRBV19 and TRBJ1-5, is DGGITQSPKYLFRKEGQNVTLSCEQNLNHDAMYWYRQDPGQGLRLIYYSQIVNDFQKGDIAEGYSVSREKKESFPLTVTSAQKNPTAFYLCASSWGRQEPQHFGDGTRLSIL.

The chain links TRBV27 to TRBJ2-1; 10 bases are a match to TRBD2. The CDR3 runs 13 residues. With V trimmed by 11 bases and J by 9 bases, 10 bases remained unmatched. CDR1 is MNHEY and CDR2 is SMNVEV in the germline V gene (reference sequence). CDR3: CAGSSGRFGEQFF. For the CDR3, the DNA is TGTGCCGGCTCTAGCGGGAGATTCGGTGAGCAGTTCTTC.

This chain joins TRBV18 and TRBJ2-7, with D perhaps TRBD1 or TRBD2 (5 bases each). Germline V CDR1 and CDR2: KGHSH, LQKENI. V gave up 3 bases and J gave up 5 bases, with 11 bases separating them. The CDR3 runs 13 residues. The CDR3 DNA reads as TGTGCCAGCTCACCGTCAGGGACCAACGAGCAGTACTTC. Its translation is CASSPSGTNEQYF. Combining the CDR3 with reference TRBV18 and TRBJ2-7 gives the whole variable domain NAGVMQNPRHLVRRRGQEARLRCSPMKGHSHVYWYRQLPEEGLKFMVYLQKENIIDESGMPKERFSAEFPKEGPSILRIQQVVRGDSAAYFCASSPSGTNEQYFGPGTRLTVT.

The gene calls are TRBV5-5 and TRBJ2-3; possible D gene TRBD1, 6 bases. The V gene lost 1 base and the J gene lost 3 bases, with 15 bases spanning the gap. From germline, CDR1 is SGHKS and CDR2 YYEKEE (reference sequence). The CDR3 is 16 amino acids. The CDR3 region is CASSLLQGTFTDTQYF. The CDR3 DNA is TGTGCCAGCAGCTTGCTACAGGGAACTTTTACAGATACGCAGTATTTT.

The CDR3 DNA sequence: TGTGCCAGCACTTCCGGTCTGAATAATGAAAAACTGTTTTTT. Protein sequence: CASTSGLNNEKLFF. The chain links TRBV7-9 to TRBJ1-4; D unresolved. Germline-derived CDR1 and CDR2 are SEHNR and FQNEAQ (reference sequence). This CDR3 region has 14 residues. The V gene lost 7 bases and the J gene lost 4 bases, with 13 bases spanning the gap.

The rearrangement uses TRBV6-1 and TRBJ1-1, with 10 bases that match TRBD1. The CDR3 has 15 amino acids. Germline trimming cut 8 bases from V and 1 base from J; bases unmatched to any gene: 7. The germline gives CDR1 MNHNS, CDR2 SASEGT. The chain's CDR3 is CASLRTGGQNTEAFF. The CDR3 DNA follows: TGTGCCAGCCTACGGACAGGGGGTCAGAACACTGAAGCTTTCTTT.

The CDR3 here is CASTSGLGETQYF. Written as DNA, the CDR3 is TGTGCCAGCACGTCGGGATTGGGTGAGACCCAGTACTTC. The chain has TRBV2 and TRBJ2-5; perhaps TRBD2 as D (5 bases). V shed 7 bases and J shed 5 bases, with 14 bases lying between them. This CDR3 is built from 13 residues. Germline CDR1 SNHLY, CDR2 FYNNEI. Looking up the rest from reference TRBV2 and TRBJ2-5 gives the full variable domain: EPEVTQTPSHQVTQMGQEVILRCVPISNHLYFYWYRQILGQKVEFLVSFYNNEISEKSEIFDDQFSVERPDGSNFTLKIRSTKLEDSAMYFCASTSGLGETQYFGPGTRLLVL.

The genes are TRBV5-5 and TRBJ1-2, with D possibly matching TRBD1 (6 bases). V lost 0 bases and J lost 8, with 17 bases in between. CDR1 is SGHKS, CDR2 YYEKEE, per germline (reference sequence). The CDR3 length is 15 residues. The DNA of the CDR3 is TGTGCCAGCAGCTTGGAGGGCCAGGGGCTGGTCGGCTACACCTTC. This translates into CASSLEGQGLVGYTF. Looking up the rest from reference TRBV5-5 and TRBJ1-2 gives the full variable domain: DAGVTQSPTHLIKTRGQQVTLRCSPISGHKSVSWYQQVLGQGPQFIFQYYEKEERGRGNFPDRFSARQFPNYSSELNVNALLLGDSALYLCASSLEGQGLVGYTFGSGTRLTVV.

This clone is a singleton in its sample. This rearrangement joins TRBV7-2 to TRBJ2-2; unclear D gene. The germline V and J ends were trimmed by 6 bases and 6 bases, with 17 bases remaining between them. CDR3 length: 15 residues. Germline CDR1 is SGHTA and CDR2 is FQGNSA. The CDR3 coding sequence is TGTGCCAGCAGATCAAGGACGGGTGGTCCCGGGGAGCTGTTTTTT. Translated, it gives CASRSRTGGPGELFF.

This clone was seen more than once but under ten times. This sequence joins TRBV28 and TRBJ2-7, with TRBD1 matching over 8 bases. Germline-derived CDR1 and CDR2 are MDHEN and SYDVKM. V lost 4 bases to trimming and J lost 5 bases; unmatched junction nucleotides: 13. The CDR3 runs 16 residues. CDR3 nucleotides: TGTGCCAGCAGTTCTCAGGGGGCTCGGAGCTGGGACGAGCAGTACTTC. This encodes CASSSQGARSWDEQYF.

This sequence joins TRBV2 and TRBJ2-5, with 10 bases fitting TRBD2. V trimming: 5 bases; J trimming: 3 bases; junction bases outside the gene matches: 3. CDR3 length equals 14 residues. Germline CDR1 SNHLY, CDR2 FYNNEI. Here the CDR3 DNA reads TGTGCCAGCAGTTGGACTAGCGGCGAAGAGACCCAGTACTTC. Residues: CASSWTSGEETQYF.

This chain uses TRBV18 with TRBJ2-3; no reliable D call. The CDR3 has 12 residues. Germline CDR1 reads KGHSH; CDR2 reads LQKENI. Trimming took off 1 base at V and 4 bases at J, with 3 bases between the two ends. CDR3 in amino acids: CASSPLSDTQYF. The CDR3 DNA is TGTGCCAGCTCACCACTCTCAGATACGCAGTATTTT.

The V gene is TRBV23-1, the J gene TRBJ2-7; 8 nucleotides match TRBD2. TRBV23-1 qualifies as an ORF whose function is uncertain. Losses at the gene ends were 2 bases for V and 1 base for J; bases not matched to a gene: 10. The CDR3 contains 17 residues. The CDR3 DNA sequence: TGCGCCAGCAGTCAAATTGGTAGAACTAGCGGTTCCTACGAGCAGTACTTC. It is translated as CASSQIGRTSGSYEQYF.

V is TRBV5-6 and J is TRBJ1-2, with TRBD1 as a possible D gene (6 bases). CDR1 is SGHDT, CDR2 YYEEEE, per germline. Trimming removed 0 bases at V and 5 bases at J, with 14 bases between. CDR3 length: 15 residues. CDR3 bases: TGTGCCAGCAGCTTGGATCAAGGGGGAAGGTATGGCTACACCTTC. It is translated as CASSLDQGGRYGYTF.

The chain is built from TRBV11-2 and TRBJ2-7; 7 nucleotides line up with TRBD1. J was trimmed by 3 bases and V by 1 base; bases with no gene match: 6. CDR1 SGHAT and CDR2 FQNNGV come from the germline V gene. The CDR3 runs to 15 residues. In DNA, the CDR3 is TGTGCCAGCAGCTTAGGGCAGGGGGATTTCTACGAGCAGTACTTC. Amino acids: CASSLGQGDFYEQYF.

The gene calls are TRBV5-8 and TRBJ1-5; 8 nucleotides match TRBD1. The CDR3 runs 14 residues. CDR1 and CDR2 (germline): SGHTS, YDEGEE. J lost 4 bases, V lost 5 bases, and 5 bases had no gene match. The CDR3 spells CASSPDRANQPQHF. CDR3 in DNA: TGTGCCAGCAGTCCGGACAGGGCGAATCAGCCCCAGCATTTT.

The chain joins TRBV5-1 to TRBJ1-1; no definite D call. CDR1 is SGHRS, CDR2 YFSETQ, per germline. The CDR3 totals 13 residues. V was shortened by 0 bases and J by 5 bases, with 8 bases between the two germline ends. The CDR3 loop reads CASSLDVGTEAFF. The CDR3 nucleotides read TGCGCCAGCAGCTTGGACGTAGGGACTGAAGCTTTCTTT. The whole variable domain, filled in from reference TRBV5-1 and TRBJ1-1, reads KAGVTQTPRYLIKTRGQQVTLSCSPISGHRSVSWYQQTPGQGLQFLFEYFSETQRNKGNFPGRFSGRQFSNSRSEMNVSTLELGDSALYLCASSLDVGTEAFFGQGTRLTVV.

The chain uses TRBV2 and TRBJ2-1, with D uncertain. This CDR3 has 14 residues. Trimming cost V 8 bases and J 1 base, with 12 bases left between them. Per germline, CDR1 SNHLY and CDR2 FYNNEI. In DNA form, the CDR3 reads TGTGCCAGCGGGTGGAGCGTGTCCTACAATGAGCAGTTCTTC. Residues: CASGWSVSYNEQFF. The variable domain in full, completed from reference TRBV2 and TRBJ2-1, reads EPEVTQTPSHQVTQMGQEVILRCVPISNHLYFYWYRQILGQKVEFLVSFYNNEISEKSEIFDDQFSVERPDGSNFTLKIRSTKLEDSAMYFCASGWSVSYNEQFFGPGTRLTVL.

The rearrangement links TRBV28 to TRBJ1-4; 7 bases are shared with TRBD1. V shed 5 bases and J 7 bases; nucleotides not matched to a gene: 7. This CDR3 comprises 14 residues. Germline V gene sequence: CDR1 MDHEN, CDR2 SYDVKM. CDR3 nucleotide sequence: TGTGCCAGCAGTGGCGGGACAGACCCTGAAAAACTGTTTTTT. Translating it yields CASSGGTDPEKLFF.

The chain couples TRBV7-3 to TRBJ2-7; D is possibly TRBD1 or TRBD2 (5 bases each). Germline V CDR1 and CDR2: SGHTA, FQGTGA. Deletions cut 2 bases from V and 2 bases from J, with 13 bases between. The CDR3 sequence is 15 residues long. The CDR3 DNA reads as TGTGCCAGCAGCTTAGACGGGGCCAGGGCCTACGAGCAGTACTTC. As protein: CASSLDGARAYEQYF.